The 29 T cell receptor beta chains given below trace back to one sample, sequenced in a study of blood T cell repertoires in COVID-19 (dated by TCRdb to 2020 to 2021). Library preparation was by the immunoSEQ multiplex PCR assay. In TCRdb, the immuneACCESS table is reduced to in-frame sequences with V and J assigned. These tables do not hold every clone; where another copy was compared, an unresolved V gene accounts for under half, and the others remain unexplained. Present in this sample are hundreds of thousands of clones, roughly 84% of which were seen just once. 1.4% to 1.5% of the sample lies in the top ten. Material for sequencing was PBMCs or T cells enriched from blood (not recorded which). Receptors were obtained from a woman aged 18-30 years who had been exposed to COVID-19.

The chain recombines TRBV6-2 or TRBV6-3 with TRBJ2-5; 11 bases fit TRBD2. This CDR3 is built from 15 residues. The germline V gene encodes CDR1 MNHEY and CDR2 SVGEGT. Trimming took 6 bases from V and 1 from J; bases not matched to a gene: 4. CDR3 in DNA: TGTGCCAGCAGCAGCGGGACTAGCGGCCAAGAGACCCAGTACTTC. Protein product: CASSSGTSGQETQYF.

The chain employs TRBV3-1 (or the pseudogene TRBV3-2) and TRBJ1-1; tentative D call: TRBD1 (5 bases). CDR1 and CDR2 from the germline V gene are LGHDT and YNNKEL (reference sequence). The CDR3 has 16 amino acids. The V gene lost 0 bases and the J gene lost 1 base, with 12 bases spanning the gap. CDR3 in amino acids: CASSQDRGGSNTEAFF. The CDR3 DNA sequence: TGTGCCAGCAGCCAAGATCGGGGGGGGTCGAACACTGAAGCTTTCTTT.

The genes are TRBV28 and TRBJ1-1; no definite D call. The germline V and J ends were trimmed by 7 bases and 4 bases, with 13 bases remaining between them. Germline values: CDR1 MDHEN, CDR2 SYDVKM. CDR3 length: 13 residues. The CDR3, as DNA: TGTGCCAGCATTCCGAATCGGGGCACTGAAGCTTTCTTT. Translating it yields CASIPNRGTEAFF.

The chain is built from TRBV7-8 and TRBJ1-1, with D tentatively TRBD1 (5 bases). The CDR3 sequence is 15 residues long. CDR1 is SGHVS, CDR2 FQNEAQ, per germline. The ends were cut back, 1 base at V and 8 bases at J, with 17 bases in the middle. DNA for the CDR3: TGTGCCAGCAGCTTAGGATCTGGTGGGGCCCCCGAAGCTTTCTTT. This translates into CASSLGSGGAPEAFF.

CDR3 DNA: TGTGCCAGCAGTTTATCGCAGGGTTATGAAAAACTGTTTTTT. Its protein is CASSLSQGYEKLFF. The chain recombines TRBV27 with TRBJ1-4, with a weak D call TRBD1 (5 bases). CDR1 MNHEY and CDR2 SMNVEV come from the germline V gene (reference sequence). This CDR3 is built from 14 residues. Trimming removed 0 bases at V and 6 bases at J, with 8 bases between. The full variable domain, in which reference TRBV27 and TRBJ1-4 provide the parts outside the CDR3, is EAQVTQNPRYLITVTGKKLTVTCSQNMNHEYMSWYRQDPGLGLRQIYYSMNVEVTDKGDVPEGYKVSRKEKRNFPLILESPSPNQTSLYFCASSLSQGYEKLFFGSGTQLSVL.

The chain has TRBV3-1 (or the pseudogene TRBV3-2) and TRBJ2-7, with D uncertain. The germline V gene encodes CDR1 LGHDT and CDR2 YNNKEL (reference sequence). V lost 0 bases and J 3 bases, leaving 6 bases between the germline ends. CDR3 length: 13 residues. DNA of the CDR3: TGTGCCAGCAGCCAAGACTATCGCTACGAGCAGTACTTC. Protein product: CASSQDYRYEQYF.

The chain couples TRBV28 to TRBJ1-5, with D hard to call. In germline, CDR1 is MDHEN, CDR2 SYDVKM. V lost 6 bases, J lost 0 bases, and 21 bases lay in between. This CDR3 comprises 18 residues. The CDR3: CASSPPTPSFYSNQPQHF. The CDR3 bases are TGTGCCAGCAGCCCCCCTACCCCAAGTTTTTATAGCAATCAGCCCCAGCATTTT.

The rearrangement links TRBV19 to TRBJ2-2; a possible D gene is TRBD2 (5 bases). Trimming shortened V by 7 bases and J by 5 bases, and 14 bases separated the two germline ends. CDR1 is LNHDA, CDR2 SQIVND, per germline (reference sequence). This CDR3 has 14 amino acids. Here the CDR3 reads CASTPMEVTGELFF. CDR3 DNA: TGTGCCAGTACCCCGATGGAGGTAACCGGGGAGCTGTTTTTT.

The chain combines TRBV27 with TRBJ1-5; tentative D call: TRBD1 (6 bases). V shed 7 bases and J shed 5 bases, with 15 bases lying between them. Germline V lookup: CDR1 MNHEY, CDR2 SMNVEV (reference sequence). The CDR3 totals 14 residues. CDR3 amino acids: CASKNRVGDQPQHF. The CDR3 coding sequence is TGTGCCAGCAAAAACAGGGTTGGTGATCAGCCCCAGCATTTT.

Points on this clone: The sample carries other DNA sequences with the same CDR3. The genes are TRBV9 and TRBJ2-7, with TRBD1 identical over 9 bases. This CDR3 contains 14 residues. V was pared by 2 bases and J by 4 bases, with 4 bases of the junction left unmatched. Per germline, CDR1 SGDLS and CDR2 YYNGEE. The CDR3 sequence: CASSVGGTGYEQYF. In DNA, the CDR3 is TGTGCCAGCAGCGTCGGAGGGACAGGGTACGAGCAGTACTTC.

The CDR3 reads CASSMGLAYEQYF. In DNA form, the CDR3 reads TGCGCCAGCAGCATGGGACTCGCCTACGAGCAGTACTTC. The chain has TRBV5-1 and TRBJ2-7; weak D call: TRBD2 (6 bases). Deletions cut 4 bases from V and 2 bases from J, with 10 bases between. The CDR3 has 13 amino acids. Germline V CDR1 and CDR2: SGHRS, YFSETQ. Drawing the rest from reference TRBV5-1 and TRBJ2-7, the complete variable domain is KAGVTQTPRYLIKTRGQQVTLSCSPISGHRSVSWYQQTPGQGLQFLFEYFSETQRNKGNFPGRFSGRQFSNSRSEMNVSTLELGDSALYLCASSMGLAYEQYFGPGTRLTVT.

The V and J genes are TRBV4-3 and TRBJ1-1; D is ambiguous. The CDR3 consists of 15 residues. Germline V lookup: CDR1 LGHNA, CDR2 YSLEER. V lost 4 bases to trimming and J lost 0 bases, with 12 bases between them. The CDR3 sequence is CASSREERVNTEAFF. In nucleotides, the CDR3 is TGCGCCAGCAGCCGAGAGGAGAGGGTGAACACTGAAGCTTTCTTT.

This chain connects TRBV11-2 to TRBJ2-7; possibly TRBD2 for D (5 bases). Germline CDR1 SGHAT, CDR2 FQNNGV. The length of the CDR3 is 12 residues. The V end lost 6 bases, the J end lost 3 bases, and 9 bases lay between the germline ends. The CDR3 reads CASRRDYYEQYF. The CDR3, as DNA: TGTGCCAGCAGACGCGACTACTACGAGCAGTACTTC.

The gene calls are TRBV6-1 and TRBJ2-7, with D possibly being TRBD2 (6 bases). Trimming removed 3 bases from V and 4 bases from J, with 13 bases in between. Germline assignment: CDR1 MNHNS and CDR2 SASEGT. The CDR3 length is 14 residues. CDR3 protein: CASSDPGVLYEQYF. CDR3 bases: TGTGCCAGCAGTGATCCGGGGGTCCTGTACGAGCAGTACTTC.

The V and J genes are TRBV6-5 and TRBJ2-2, with D possibly TRBD1 on 6 matching bases. Germline lookup yields CDR1 MNHEY and CDR2 SVGAGI. The V gene lost 0 bases and the J gene lost 3 bases, with 8 bases spanning the gap. This CDR3 region has 15 residues. CDR3 nucleotide sequence: TGTGCCAGCAGTTACTCGGGACAAGACACCGGGGAGCTGTTTTTT. Translated, it gives CASSYSGQDTGELFF.

This clone was counted a few times. The chain has TRBV24-1 and TRBJ2-1; 8 bases align to TRBD1. The CDR3 runs to 16 residues. V was pared by 4 bases and J by 3 bases, with 7 bases of the junction left unmatched. Per the germline V gene, CDR1 is KGHDR and CDR2 is SFDVKD. CDR3 amino acids: CATSDPGQDIYNEQFF. The CDR3 nucleotides are TGTGCCACCAGTGACCCGGGACAGGATATCTACAATGAGCAGTTCTTC.

This clone showed up just once. The chain links TRBV9 to TRBJ2-1, with D tentatively TRBD2 (6 bases). The germline V and J ends were trimmed by 4 bases and 5 bases, with 19 bases remaining between them. From germline, CDR1 is SGDLS and CDR2 YYNGEE. This CDR3 comprises 16 residues. This CDR3 is CASSPTSGVLDNEQFF. The CDR3 bases are TGTGCCAGCAGCCCCACGTCGGGGGTTCTCGACAATGAGCAGTTCTTC.

On this clone itself: Distinct nucleotide sequences in the sample also encode this CDR3. V usage is TRBV19 and J usage is TRBJ2-7; D may be TRBD1 (5 bases). The V gene lost 4 bases and the J gene lost 0 bases, with 7 bases spanning the gap. Germline CDR1 is LNHDA and CDR2 is SQIVND (reference sequence). There are 13 residues in the CDR3. The CDR3, as DNA: TGTGCCAGTAGTACAGGGTCCTCCTACGAGCAGTACTTC. Amino acids: CASSTGSSYEQYF.

The count of this clone is one. The chain has TRBV28 and TRBJ2-6; 7 bases align to TRBD2. The J segment lost 2 bases and the V segment lost 7 bases, leaving 5 bases of the junction unmatched. This CDR3 comprises 15 residues. Germline values: CDR1 MDHEN, CDR2 SYDVKM. The CDR3 sequence is CASTSGGAGANVLTF. The CDR3 DNA sequence: TGTGCCAGCACCTCGGGGGGAGCTGGGGCCAACGTCCTGACTTTC.

This chain joins TRBV9 and TRBJ2-2; D possibly corresponds to TRBD2 (6 bases). This CDR3 is built from 15 residues. The V and J ends lost 3 bases and 4 bases respectively, with 13 bases between them. Germline V gives CDR1 SGDLS, CDR2 YYNGEE. The CDR3 DNA sequence: TGTGCCAGCAGCGCGACGGGACTTAGCACCGGGGAGCTGTTTTTT. It encodes CASSATGLSTGELFF.

The chain's CDR3 is CASSEPNRGYYGYTF. The DNA for the CDR3 is TGTGCCAGCAGCGAACCGAACAGGGGCTACTATGGCTACACCTTC. This chain connects TRBV7-2 to TRBJ1-2; 7 nucleotides align to TRBD1. V shed 5 bases, J shed 3 bases, and the junction held 9 bases outside the gene matches. This CDR3 spans 15 amino acids. Germline V gene sequence: CDR1 SGHTA, CDR2 FQGNSA.

The chain carries TRBV30 and TRBJ1-6; 10 bases match TRBD1. V was pared by 2 bases and J by 7 bases, with 2 bases of the junction left unmatched. From germline, CDR1 is GTSNPN and CDR2 SVGIG (reference sequence). The CDR3 totals 14 residues. This chain's CDR3 is CAWSMGQGNSPLHF. The CDR3 coding sequence is TGTGCCTGGAGTATGGGACAGGGGAATTCACCCCTCCACTTT.

A single count supports this clone. The chain employs TRBV6-5 and TRBJ1-1, with D possibly being TRBD1 (6 bases). Germline V CDR1 and CDR2: MNHEY, SVGAGI. The V gene lost 7 bases and the J gene lost 6 bases, with 18 bases spanning the gap. The CDR3 runs 14 residues. The CDR3 reads CASKGGWGPAEAFF. CDR3 in DNA: TGTGCCAGCAAAGGGGGATGGGGCCCCGCTGAAGCTTTCTTT.

This chain links TRBV14 with TRBJ2-1; TRBD1 matches 9 bases. Germline CDR1 and CDR2: SGHDN and FVKESK. The CDR3 has 16 residues. V lost 2 bases to trimming and J lost 3 bases; unmatched junction nucleotides: 5. CDR3 loop: CASSQSTGGLYNEQFF. CDR3 DNA sequence: TGTGCCAGCAGCCAAAGTACAGGGGGCCTCTACAATGAGCAGTTCTTC. The entire variable domain, with the rest obtained from reference TRBV14 and TRBJ2-1, is as follows: EAGVTQFPSHSVIEKGQTVTLRCDPISGHDNLYWYRRVMGKEIKFLLHFVKESKQDESGMPNNRFLAERTGGTYSTLKVQPAELEDSGVYFCASSQSTGGLYNEQFFGPGTRLTVL.

The rearrangement joins TRBV20-1 to TRBJ1-1, with 9 nucleotides matching TRBD1. There are 15 residues in the CDR3. CDR1 and CDR2 (germline): DFQATT, SNEGSKA (reference sequence). The V gene end was trimmed by 3 bases and the J gene end by 5 bases; junction bases not matched to a gene: 10. The CDR3 protein is CSASWVQGAWTEAFF. The CDR3, as DNA: TGCAGTGCTAGTTGGGTACAGGGGGCTTGGACTGAAGCTTTCTTT.

The chain recombines TRBV24-1 with TRBJ2-7; D is ambiguous. The germline gives CDR1 KGHDR, CDR2 SFDVKD. The V end lost 4 bases, the J end lost 2 bases, and 5 bases lay between the germline ends. The CDR3 consists of 12 residues. The CDR3 region has the DNA TGTGCCACCAGTGACCAGGCCTACGAGCAGTACTTC. Translation: CATSDQAYEQYF.

The CDR3 sequence: CASRTGTAILNQPQHF. The CDR3 DNA is TGTGCCAGCAGGACCGGGACAGCGATCCTCAATCAGCCCCAGCATTTT. The chain links TRBV25-1 to TRBJ1-5, with 7 positions matching TRBD1. J gave up 3 bases and V 6 bases, and 11 bases lay outside the gene matches. The CDR3 contains 16 residues. Germline V lookup: CDR1 MGHDK, CDR2 SYGVNS. Using reference TRBV25-1 and TRBJ1-5 for the parts outside the CDR3, the full variable domain is EADIYQTPRYLVIGTGKKITLECSQTMGHDKMYWYQQDPGMELHLIHYSYGVNSTEKGDLSSESTVSRIRTEHFPLTLESARPSHTSQYLCASRTGTAILNQPQHFGDGTRLSIL.

This clone was counted a few times. CDR3 loop: CASSTWDRGGYEQYF. The CDR3 DNA follows: TGTGCCAGTAGTACGTGGGACAGGGGGGGTTACGAGCAGTACTTC. V is TRBV19 and J is TRBJ2-7, with 11 bases matching TRBD1. The ends lost 4 bases at V and 4 bases at J; junction bases unmatched: 6. CDR1 is LNHDA and CDR2 is SQIVND in the germline V gene (reference sequence). CDR3 length equals 15 residues.

The chain carries TRBV11-2 and TRBJ2-1, with 15 bases lining up with TRBD2. With 4 bases clipped from V and 6 bases from J, the junction kept 4 bases outside the gene matches. Germline-derived CDR1 and CDR2 are SGHAT and FQNNGV. CDR3 size: 16 residues. The CDR3 reads CASSSGLAGGGNEQFF. The CDR3 coding sequence is TGTGCCAGCAGCTCCGGACTAGCGGGGGGGGGCAATGAGCAGTTCTTC.